This T cell receptor beta chain was sequenced for a study of vaccination and CD4 T cells after COVID-19. For the study at large: Convalescent patients gave post-COVID blood a median approximately 94 days post-diagnosis, range 35 to 161.

Treatment indicated: roughly ten-day PBMC culture with coronavirus spike peptide pools or control peptides (ViraFEST assay). Via ViraFEST, peptide pools expanded antigen-specific T cells before TCR sequencing. Oncomine TCR Beta short-read sequencing was applied to DNA from cultured CD4+ T cells. TCRdb re-called the PCR reads with MiXCR, one entry per CDR3 protein. The repertoire includes around 4,800 distinct CDR3 sequences, about 19% of them detected once, and 20% to 25% sits in the top ten. V lost 5 bases and J lost 6; bases outside the gene matches: 4. This CDR3 comprises 13 residues. CDR1 is SEHNR, CDR2 FQNEAQ, per germline (reference sequence). General study points: Among reactive clones from convalescent patients, a median roughly 90% appeared only post-vaccination.

This clonotype showed up just a few times. Its specificity is unknown. Sequencing input: CD4+ T cells from blood, cultured in vitro. The genes are TRBV7-9 and TRBJ1-5, with 7 positions matching TRBD1. This sequence originates from a human donor who had recovered from COVID-19. For the CDR3, the DNA is TGTGCCAGCAGCGAGGGGGCGGGTCAGCCCCAGCATTTT. This codes for CASSEGAGQPQHF.